This T cell receptor (beta chain) was identified in a study of technical replicates of blood from a handful of donors. Profiling relied on immunoSEQ multiplex PCR, and the TCRdb table lists in-frame clones only, not all of them. This sample yields tens of thousands of clones, of which 90% are seen a single time; roughly 4.5% belongs to the top ten. CDR1 and CDR2 from the germline V gene are SGHRS and YFSETQ. The CDR3 is made up of 16 amino acids. Trimming removed 4 bases from V and 3 bases from J; junction bases left unmatched: 8. The sequence came from a human donor in good health. Some clones in this sample may be carry-over from other donors' samples. The J gene is TRBJ2-3, the V gene TRBV5-1; 10 bases line up with TRBD2. The material sequenced was PBMCs. CDR3 protein: CASSSGLAVLTDTQYF. The CDR3 bases are TGCGCCAGCAGCAGCGGACTAGCGGTTTTAACAGATACGCAGTATTTT.